The 4 T cell receptor beta chains below were found in one sample sequenced in a study of blood T cells in healthy people across ages. Primed by a sample-barcoded 5' primer and a J-beta primer mix, a second PCR proceeded for 7 to 11 cycles. TCRdb analysed the 5' RACE reads with MiXCR anew, one entry per CDR3 protein. The sample contains about 1.8 million distinct CDR3 sequences, around 50% of which appear only once. The sequenced sample was blood. The receptors stem from a woman between 40 and 55 years old in good health.

The J gene is TRBJ1-2, the V gene TRBV4-3; possibly TRBD1 for D (5 bases). V was trimmed by 1 base and J by 4 bases, leaving 13 bases between them. The CDR3 totals 15 residues. Per germline, CDR1 LGHNA and CDR2 YSLEER. The CDR3 reads CASSQGGRAIYGYTF. The CDR3 bases are TGCGCCAGCAGCCAAGGTGGCAGGGCAATCTATGGCTACACCTTC.

The table lists this clonotype with a few counts. The chain uses TRBV11-2 and TRBJ2-5; 11 nucleotides align to TRBD2. Germline lookup yields CDR1 SGHAT and CDR2 FQNNGV. The trim removed 1 base at V and 5 bases at J, leaving 6 bases unmatched. The CDR3 sequence is 16 residues long. The DNA of the CDR3 is TGTGCCAGCAGCTTAGCTCCGCGACTAGCGGGGGAGACCCAGTACTTC. The encoded protein is CASSLAPRLAGETQYF.

This clonotype was seen once. The gene calls are TRBV7-2 and TRBJ2-3; 7 positions agree with TRBD2. The CDR3 loop spans 17 amino acids. The germline V gene encodes CDR1 SGHTA and CDR2 FQGNSA. J was trimmed by 5 bases and V by 1 base; bases with no gene match: 12. CDR3 sequence (DNA): TGTGCCAGCAGCTTAGAGGGAGCGGGGAGCAATGGAGATACGCAGTATTTT. Translation: CASSLEGAGSNGDTQYF.

The V and J genes are TRBV5-5 and TRBJ1-5; D remains unclear. V was trimmed by 1 base and J by 3 bases, leaving 8 bases between them. Germline V gene lookup returns CDR1 SGHKS and CDR2 YYEKEE (reference sequence). The CDR3 is made up of 14 amino acids. This chain's CDR3 is CASSLTVYNQPQHF. The CDR3 DNA reads as TGTGCCAGCAGCTTGACGGTGTACAATCAGCCCCAGCATTTT. The full variable domain, completed using reference TRBV5-5 and TRBJ1-5, is DAGVTQSPTHLIKTRGQQVTLRCSPISGHKSVSWYQQVLGQGPQFIFQYYEKEERGRGNFPDRFSARQFPNYSSELNVNALLLGDSALYLCASSLTVYNQPQHFGDGTRLSIL.